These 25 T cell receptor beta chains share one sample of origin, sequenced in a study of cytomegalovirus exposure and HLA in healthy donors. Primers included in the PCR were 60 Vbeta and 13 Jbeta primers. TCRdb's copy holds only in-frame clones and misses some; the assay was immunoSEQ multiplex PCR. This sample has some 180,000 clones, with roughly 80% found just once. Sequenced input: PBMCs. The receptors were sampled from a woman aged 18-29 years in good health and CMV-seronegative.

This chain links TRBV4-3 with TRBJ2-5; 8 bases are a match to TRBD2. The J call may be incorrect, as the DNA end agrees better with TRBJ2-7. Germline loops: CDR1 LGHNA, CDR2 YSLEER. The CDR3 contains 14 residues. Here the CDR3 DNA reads TGCGCCAGCAGCCAAGTTAGACTAGCGACCGAGCAGTACTTC. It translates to CASSQVRLATEQYF.

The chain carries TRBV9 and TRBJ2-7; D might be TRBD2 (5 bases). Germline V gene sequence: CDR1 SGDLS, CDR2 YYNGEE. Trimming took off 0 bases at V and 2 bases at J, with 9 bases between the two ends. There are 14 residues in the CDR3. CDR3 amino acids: CASSVEDFPYEQYF. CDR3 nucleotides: TGTGCCAGCAGCGTAGAGGACTTCCCCTACGAGCAGTACTTC. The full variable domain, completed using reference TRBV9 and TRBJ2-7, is DSGVTQTPKHLITATGQRVTLRCSPRSGDLSVYWYQQSLDQGLQFLIQYYNGEERAKGNILERFSAQQFPDLHSELNLSSLELGDSALYFCASSVEDFPYEQYFGPGTRLTVT.

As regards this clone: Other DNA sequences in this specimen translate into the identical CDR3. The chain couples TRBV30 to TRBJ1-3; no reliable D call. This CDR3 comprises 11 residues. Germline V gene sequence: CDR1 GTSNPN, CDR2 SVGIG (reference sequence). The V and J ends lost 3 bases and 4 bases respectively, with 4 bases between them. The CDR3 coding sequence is TGTGCCTGGAGCCAAGGAAACACCATATATTTT. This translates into CAWSQGNTIYF.

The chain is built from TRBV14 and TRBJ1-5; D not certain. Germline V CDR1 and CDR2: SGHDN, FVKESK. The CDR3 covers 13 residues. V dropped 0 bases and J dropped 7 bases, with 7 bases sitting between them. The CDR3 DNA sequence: TGTGCCAGCAGCCAAGATCATCGGCAGCCCCAGCATTTT. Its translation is CASSQDHRQPQHF.

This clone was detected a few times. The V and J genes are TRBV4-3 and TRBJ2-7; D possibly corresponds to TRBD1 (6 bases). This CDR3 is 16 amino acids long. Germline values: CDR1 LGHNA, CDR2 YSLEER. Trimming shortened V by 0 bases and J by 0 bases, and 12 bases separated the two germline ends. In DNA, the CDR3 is TGCGCCAGCAGCCAAGACGGGACATCGAACTCCTACGAGCAGTACTTC. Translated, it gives CASSQDGTSNSYEQYF.

This CDR3 reads CASSLEGTDSSYEQYF. CDR3 nucleotides: TGCGCCAGCAGCCTGGAGGGGACGGATAGCTCCTACGAGCAGTACTTC. This rearrangement joins TRBV4-1 to TRBJ2-7; the D gene is possibly TRBD2 (6 bases). The germline gives CDR1 MGHRA, CDR2 YSYEKL. V lost 4 bases, J lost 0 bases, and 16 bases lay in between. This CDR3 contains 16 residues.

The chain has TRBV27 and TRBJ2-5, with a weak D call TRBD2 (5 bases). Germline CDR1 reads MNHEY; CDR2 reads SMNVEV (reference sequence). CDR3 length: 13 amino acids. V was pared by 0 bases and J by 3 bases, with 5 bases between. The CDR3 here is CASSLSGEETQYF. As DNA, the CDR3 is TGTGCCAGCAGTTTATCGGGAGAAGAGACCCAGTACTTC.

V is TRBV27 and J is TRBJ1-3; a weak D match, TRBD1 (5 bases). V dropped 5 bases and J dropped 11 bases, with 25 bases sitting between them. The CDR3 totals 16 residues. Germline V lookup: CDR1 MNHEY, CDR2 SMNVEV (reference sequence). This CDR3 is CASSLRQPLPEFPIYF. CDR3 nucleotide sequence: TGTGCCAGCAGTCTTCGACAGCCACTTCCTGAATTCCCCATATATTTT.

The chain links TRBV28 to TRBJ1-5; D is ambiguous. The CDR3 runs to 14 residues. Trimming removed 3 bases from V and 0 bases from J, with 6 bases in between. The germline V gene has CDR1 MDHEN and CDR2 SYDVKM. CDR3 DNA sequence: TGTGCCAGCAGTTTCCTCGGTAGCAATCAGCCCCAGCATTTT. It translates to CASSFLGSNQPQHF.

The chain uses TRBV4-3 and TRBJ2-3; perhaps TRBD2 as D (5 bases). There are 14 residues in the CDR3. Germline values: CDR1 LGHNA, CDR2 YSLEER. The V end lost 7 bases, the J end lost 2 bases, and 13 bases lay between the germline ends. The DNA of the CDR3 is TGCGCCAGCATGACGTCGAGGGACACAGATACGCAGTATTTT. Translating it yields CASMTSRDTDTQYF.

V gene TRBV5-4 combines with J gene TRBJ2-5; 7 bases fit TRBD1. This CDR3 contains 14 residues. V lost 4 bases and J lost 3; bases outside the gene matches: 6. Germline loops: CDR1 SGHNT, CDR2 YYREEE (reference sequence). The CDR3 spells CASSQGTAEETQYF. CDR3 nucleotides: TGTGCCAGCAGCCAGGGGACAGCAGAAGAGACCCAGTACTTC.

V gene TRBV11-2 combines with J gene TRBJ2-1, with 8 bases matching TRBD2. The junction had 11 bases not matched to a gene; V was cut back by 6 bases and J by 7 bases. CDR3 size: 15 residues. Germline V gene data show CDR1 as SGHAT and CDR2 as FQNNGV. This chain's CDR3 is CASRRAGTRGNEQFF. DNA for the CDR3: TGTGCCAGCAGAAGAGCCGGGACTAGGGGAAATGAGCAGTTCTTC.

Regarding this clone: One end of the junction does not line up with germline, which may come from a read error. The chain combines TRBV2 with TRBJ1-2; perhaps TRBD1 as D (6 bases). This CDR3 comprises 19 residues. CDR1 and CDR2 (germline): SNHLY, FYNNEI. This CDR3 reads CASSEALWGGRHLSYGYAF. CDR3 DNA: TGTGCCAGCAGTGAAGCCCTGTGGGGGGGGCGGCATCTGAGCTATGGCTACGCCTTC.

CDR3 sequence reads: CASSIEYEQYF. DNA for the CDR3: TGTGCCAGCTCAATCGAGTACGAGCAGTACTTC. The chain links TRBV18 to TRBJ2-7; D not certain. Trimming shortened V by 5 bases and J by 4 bases, and 6 bases separated the two germline ends. This CDR3 region has 11 residues. Germline V gene data show CDR1 as KGHSH and CDR2 as LQKENI.

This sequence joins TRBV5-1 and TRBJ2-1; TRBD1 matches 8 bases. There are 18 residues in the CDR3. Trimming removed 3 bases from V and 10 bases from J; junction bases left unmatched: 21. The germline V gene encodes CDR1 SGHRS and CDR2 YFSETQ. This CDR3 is CASSSRTGWELRVGEQFF. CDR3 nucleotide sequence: TGCGCCAGCAGCTCAAGGACAGGGTGGGAGCTCAGGGTAGGGGAGCAGTTCTTC.

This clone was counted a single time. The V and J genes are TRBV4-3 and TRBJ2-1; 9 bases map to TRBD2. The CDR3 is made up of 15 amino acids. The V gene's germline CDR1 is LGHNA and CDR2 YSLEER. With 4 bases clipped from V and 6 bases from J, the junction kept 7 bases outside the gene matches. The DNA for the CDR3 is TGCGCCAGCAGCCCCGGTTTAGCGGGGGCCAATGAGCAGTTCTTC. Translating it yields CASSPGLAGANEQFF.

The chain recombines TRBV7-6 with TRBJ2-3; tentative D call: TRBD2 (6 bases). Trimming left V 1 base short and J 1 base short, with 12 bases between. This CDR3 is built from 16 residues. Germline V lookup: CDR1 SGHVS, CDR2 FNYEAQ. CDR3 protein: CASSLGRWEGTDTQYF. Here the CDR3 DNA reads TGTGCCAGCAGCTTAGGACGGTGGGAGGGCACAGATACGCAGTATTTT.

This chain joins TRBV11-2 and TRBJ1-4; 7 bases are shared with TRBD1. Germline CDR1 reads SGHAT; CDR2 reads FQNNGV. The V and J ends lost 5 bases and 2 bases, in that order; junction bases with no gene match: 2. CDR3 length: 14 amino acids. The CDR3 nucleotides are TGTGCCAGCAGCGACAGGGTTACTAATGAAAAACTGTTTTTT. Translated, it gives CASSDRVTNEKLFF.

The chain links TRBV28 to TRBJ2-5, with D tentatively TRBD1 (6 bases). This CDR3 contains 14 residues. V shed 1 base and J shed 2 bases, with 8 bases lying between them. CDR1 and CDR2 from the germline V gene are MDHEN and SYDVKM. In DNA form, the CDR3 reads TGTGCCAGCAGTTTATTTGGACAGCAAGAGACCCAGTACTTC. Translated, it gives CASSLFGQQETQYF. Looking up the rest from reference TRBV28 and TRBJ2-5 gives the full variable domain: DVKVTQSSRYLVKRTGEKVFLECVQDMDHENMFWYRQDPGLGLRLIYFSYDVKMKEKGDIPEGYSVSREKKERFSLILESASTNQTSMYLCASSLFGQQETQYFGPGTRLLVL.

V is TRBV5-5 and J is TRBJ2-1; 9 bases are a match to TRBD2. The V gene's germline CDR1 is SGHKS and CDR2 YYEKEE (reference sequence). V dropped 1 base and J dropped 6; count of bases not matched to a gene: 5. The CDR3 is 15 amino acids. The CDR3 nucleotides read TGTGCCAGCAGCTTGCGACTAGCGGTTATCAATGAGCAGTTCTTC. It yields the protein CASSLRLAVINEQFF.

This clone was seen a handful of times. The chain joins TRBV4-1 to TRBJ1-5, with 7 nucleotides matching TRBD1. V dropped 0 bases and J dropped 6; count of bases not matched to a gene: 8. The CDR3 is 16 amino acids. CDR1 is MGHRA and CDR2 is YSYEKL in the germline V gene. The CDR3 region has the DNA TGCGCCAGCAGCCAAGATTGGGGGACAGTCGGTCAGCCCCAGCATTTT. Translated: CASSQDWGTVGQPQHF.

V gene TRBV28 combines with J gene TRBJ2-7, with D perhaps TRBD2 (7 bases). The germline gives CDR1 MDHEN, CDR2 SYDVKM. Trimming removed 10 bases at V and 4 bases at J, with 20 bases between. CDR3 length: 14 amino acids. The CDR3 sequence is CATLGGYGGYEQYF. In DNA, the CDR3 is TGTGCCACCCTCGGGGGCTACGGGGGGTACGAGCAGTACTTC.

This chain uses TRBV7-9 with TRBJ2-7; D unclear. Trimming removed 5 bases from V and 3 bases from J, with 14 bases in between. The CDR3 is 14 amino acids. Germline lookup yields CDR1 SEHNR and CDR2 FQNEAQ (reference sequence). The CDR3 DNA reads TGTGCCAGCAGCCCCCGAGGTAGGATCTACGAGCAGTACTTC. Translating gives CASSPRGRIYEQYF.

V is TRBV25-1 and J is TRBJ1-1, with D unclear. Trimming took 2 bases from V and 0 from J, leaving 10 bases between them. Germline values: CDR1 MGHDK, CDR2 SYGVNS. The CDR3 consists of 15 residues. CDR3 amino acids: CASSERTAMNTEAFF. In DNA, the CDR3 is TGTGCCAGCAGTGAAAGAACTGCCATGAACACTGAAGCTTTCTTT. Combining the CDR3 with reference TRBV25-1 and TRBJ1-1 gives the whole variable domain EADIYQTPRYLVIGTGKKITLECSQTMGHDKMYWYQQDPGMELHLIHYSYGVNSTEKGDLSSESTVSRIRTEHFPLTLESARPSHTSQYLCASSERTAMNTEAFFGQGTRLTVV.

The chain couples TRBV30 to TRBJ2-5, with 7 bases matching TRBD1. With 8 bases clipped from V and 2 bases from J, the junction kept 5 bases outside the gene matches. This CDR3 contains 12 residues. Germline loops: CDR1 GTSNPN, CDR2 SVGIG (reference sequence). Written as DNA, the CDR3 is TGTGCCCTCGGGACAGTACAAGAGACCCAGTACTTC. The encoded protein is CALGTVQETQYF.